This record looks at one TCR beta chain sequence and its context. Its antigen is still unknown. V shed 6 bases and J shed 11 bases, with 13 bases lying between them. The CDR3 has 11 residues. Germline lookup yields CDR1 MGHDK and CDR2 SYGVNS. This sample stems from a study of T cell responses to AZD1222 COVID-19 vaccine. Study details: Pooling covered second doses at about 4 or about 12 weeks. Findings and limits, study-wide: The peak T cell response came first, and repertoires were sampled only after it.

The protocol was immunoSEQ multiplex PCR, while the TCRdb copy is restricted to in-frame clones and leaves out a portion. The data show about 190,000 clones, 85% to 95% seen once. The receptor comes from an adult in good health. Sequenced material: peripheral blood, taken on day 0 of AZD1222 vaccination. The chain is built from TRBV25-1 and TRBJ1-2; TRBD1 is a possible D gene (6 bases). The CDR3 is CASRTSRGYTF. As DNA, the CDR3 is TGTGCCAGCAGGACATCGAGGGGGTACACCTTC.